These 30 T cell receptor beta chains originate from one sample sequenced in a study of shared clonotypes between healthy human individuals. Terminally differentiated effector memory CD45RA+ cells were left out of the naive CD8 fraction, which was CD45RO-negative and positively selected for CCR7. Repertoires were generated with immunoSEQ multiplex PCR, while TCRdb's copy carries only in-frame clones and drops some. The sample lists about 2 million clones; approximately 94% were seen once. Sample: naive CD8+ T cells sorted from blood. These receptors came from a man aged 18 to 29 in good health.

The chain joins TRBV4-1 to TRBJ1-1; no reliable D call. Germline CDR1 reads MGHRA; CDR2 reads YSYEKL. With 1 base removed from V and 3 bases from J, the gap between germline ends came to 12 bases. The CDR3 totals 15 residues. The chain's CDR3 is CASSQVRIKDTEAFF. CDR3 coding DNA: TGCGCCAGCAGCCAAGTAAGGATAAAGGACACTGAAGCTTTCTTT.

This clone was recorded only once. The gene calls are TRBV2 and TRBJ2-7, with D tentatively TRBD1 (5 bases). In germline, CDR1 is SNHLY, CDR2 FYNNEI. This CDR3 has 14 amino acids. Trimming removed 4 bases at V and 2 bases at J, with 12 bases between. The CDR3 DNA is TGTGCCAGCAGTGCAGTGACAGTTACCTACGAGCAGTACTTC. Residues: CASSAVTVTYEQYF.

This rearrangement joins TRBV4-2 to TRBJ2-3, with TRBD2 matching 8 bases. This CDR3 has 17 amino acids. The germline V gene has CDR1 LGHNA and CDR2 YNFKEQ. J gave up 5 bases and V 2 bases, and 12 bases lay outside the gene matches. For the CDR3, the DNA is TGTGCCAGCAGCCAAACCTCCACTAGCGGAGAGGGAGATACGCAGTATTTT. Residues: CASSQTSTSGEGDTQYF.

The chain has TRBV19 and TRBJ2-7; 8 positions match TRBD1. Germline assignment: CDR1 LNHDA and CDR2 SQIVND (reference sequence). This CDR3 is built from 13 residues. After removal of 7 bases from V and 3 bases from J, the junction contained 5 bases not matched to a gene. The CDR3, as DNA: TGTGCCAGTATGGGGACAGGCGACTACGAGCAGTACTTC. This codes for CASMGTGDYEQYF.

In its sample, this clone was seen a few times. The genes are TRBV9 and TRBJ1-1; D possibly corresponds to TRBD1 (5 bases). CDR1 and CDR2 (germline): SGDLS, YYNGEE. Trimming shortened V by 2 bases and J by 5 bases, and 13 bases separated the two germline ends. The CDR3 is 14 residues long. Here the CDR3 reads CASSVMGVATEAFF. CDR3 DNA sequence: TGTGCCAGCAGCGTGATGGGGGTGGCGACTGAAGCTTTCTTT.

Only one count was recorded for this clone. This chain uses TRBV5-1 with TRBJ1-4; D not certain. The germline gives CDR1 SGHRS, CDR2 YFSETQ. V dropped 0 bases and J dropped 6 bases, with 15 bases sitting between them. CDR3 length: 16 residues. The CDR3 loop is CASSLGSWNLDEKLFF. DNA of the CDR3: TGCGCCAGCAGCTTGGGGAGCTGGAATTTGGATGAAAAACTGTTTTTT.

This clone has a handful of counts. The chain is built from TRBV7-9 and TRBJ2-7; D is uncertain. V was pared by 5 bases and J by 3 bases, with 11 bases between. The CDR3 extends over 13 amino acids. Per the germline V gene, CDR1 is SEHNR and CDR2 is FQNEAQ (reference sequence). CDR3 sequence reads: CASSPTLFYEQYF. The CDR3 DNA sequence: TGTGCCAGCAGCCCGACACTTTTCTACGAGCAGTACTTC.

This clone has only one observation. The chain has TRBV7-2 and TRBJ2-5; D gene uncertain. Germline V CDR1 and CDR2: SGHTA, FQGNSA. The CDR3 loop spans 16 amino acids. Trimming removed 1 base at V and 0 bases at J, with 12 bases between. CDR3 coding DNA: TGTGCCAGCAGCTTAGACGGTCCCCCTTACCAAGAGACCCAGTACTTC. This gives the protein CASSLDGPPYQETQYF.

J is TRBJ1-1 and V is TRBV5-5; D unclear. The germline gives CDR1 SGHKS, CDR2 YYEKEE (reference sequence). V lost 0 bases to trimming and J lost 6 bases, with 9 bases between them. The CDR3 consists of 13 residues. The chain's CDR3 is CASSLGLSSEAFF. The CDR3 DNA reads as TGTGCCAGCAGCTTGGGACTTTCTTCTGAAGCTTTCTTT.

V and J are TRBV29-1 and TRBJ2-1, with 8 positions matching TRBD2. Trimming cost V 5 bases and J 4 bases; bases outside gene matches: 10. This CDR3 is 15 amino acids long. Germline V CDR1 and CDR2: SQVTM, ANQGSEA. In DNA form, the CDR3 reads TGCAGCGTTCAAGGTGGACTAGCAGAATACAATGAGCAGTTCTTC. This codes for CSVQGGLAEYNEQFF.

The V gene is TRBV7-9, the J gene TRBJ2-1; TRBD2 aligns across 8 bases. Germline assignment: CDR1 SEHNR and CDR2 FQNEAQ (reference sequence). The CDR3 covers 16 residues. Losses at the gene ends were 3 bases for V and 8 bases for J; bases not matched to a gene: 12. This chain's CDR3 is CASSLVGLAHPHEQFF. In DNA, the CDR3 is TGTGCCAGCAGCTTGGTCGGACTAGCCCACCCACATGAGCAGTTCTTC.

The rearrangement joins TRBV7-3 to TRBJ1-1, with 9 bases aligning to TRBD1. The CDR3 loop spans 13 amino acids. V lost 5 bases, J lost 5 bases, and 3 bases stayed unmatched. Germline CDR1 is SGHTA and CDR2 is FQGTGA. CDR3 DNA: TGTGCCAGCAGCCCCGGGACAGGGACTGAAGCTTTCTTT. The encoded protein is CASSPGTGTEAFF. Using reference TRBV7-3 and TRBJ1-1 for the parts outside the CDR3, the full variable domain is GAGVSQTPSNKVTEKGKYVELRCDPISGHTALYWYRQSLGQGPEFLIYFQGTGAADDSGLPNDRFFAVRPEGSVSTLKIQRTERGDSAVYLCASSPGTGTEAFFGQGTRLTVV.

The chain employs TRBV28 and TRBJ2-7; TRBD1 is a possible D gene (6 bases). Per the germline V gene, CDR1 is MDHEN and CDR2 is SYDVKM. The CDR3 loop spans 15 amino acids. V was pared by 2 bases and J by 3 bases, with 14 bases between. CDR3 sequence: CASSLTGTQIYEQYF. CDR3 nucleotides: TGTGCCAGCAGTTTAACGGGGACACAGATCTACGAGCAGTACTTC.

Points on this clone: This specimen includes other DNA sequences encoding the same CDR3. The chain's CDR3 is CASSFGTDYEQYF. The CDR3 nucleotides read TGTGCCAGCAGCTTCGGGACCGACTACGAGCAGTACTTC. The rearrangement joins TRBV7-9 to TRBJ2-7; D possibly matches TRBD1 or TRBD2 (5 bases each). Germline V gives CDR1 SEHNR, CDR2 FQNEAQ (reference sequence). The V end was cut by 3 bases, the J end by 3 bases, with 9 bases between. CDR3 length: 13 amino acids.

This clone came up once. The chain couples TRBV15 to TRBJ2-7; 9 nucleotides align to TRBD2. Trimming cost V 5 bases and J 0 bases; bases outside gene matches: 8. CDR1 and CDR2 (germline): LNHNV, YYDKDF (reference sequence). The CDR3 loop spans 16 amino acids. The CDR3: CATSWLAGTGSYEQYF. For the CDR3, the DNA is TGTGCCACCAGCTGGCTAGCGGGAACGGGCTCCTACGAGCAGTACTTC.

The chain combines TRBV9 with TRBJ2-5, with a weak D call TRBD2 (7 bases). This CDR3 is built from 14 residues. Germline lookup yields CDR1 SGDLS and CDR2 YYNGEE. Trimming pared 3 bases from V and 2 bases from J, leaving 11 bases between. The CDR3 spells CASSGGREQETQYF. CDR3 bases: TGTGCCAGCAGCGGGGGGCGGGAGCAAGAGACCCAGTACTTC.

This sequence joins TRBV25-1 and TRBJ1-5, with D tentatively TRBD1 (5 bases). V lost 3 bases, J lost 6 bases, and 18 bases lay in between. The V gene's germline CDR1 is MGHDK and CDR2 SYGVNS. The CDR3 consists of 16 residues. The CDR3 DNA is TGTGCCAGCAGTGATGCTCCGGAGGGGCAGGGTCAGCCCCAGCATTTT. It yields the protein CASSDAPEGQGQPQHF.

Concerning this clone itself: Other DNA sequences of this sample code for an identical CDR3. CDR3 in DNA: TGCGCCAGCAGCTTAGGACTAGCGGGGGGCACAGATACGCAGTATTTT. Translated, it gives CASSLGLAGGTDTQYF. V usage is TRBV5-1 and J usage is TRBJ2-3; 13 bases align to TRBD2. V lost 2 bases to trimming and J lost 1 base; unmatched junction nucleotides: 1. The CDR3 length is 16 residues. Germline CDR1 is SGHRS and CDR2 is YFSETQ.

The chain uses TRBV7-9 and TRBJ1-5; D call uncertain. The V gene lost 4 bases and the J gene lost 1 base, with 17 bases spanning the gap. This CDR3 spans 17 amino acids. The V gene's germline CDR1 is SEHNR and CDR2 FQNEAQ (reference sequence). In DNA, the CDR3 is TGTGCCAGCAGCTCTAACGCGGGGTCGAGGAGCAATCAGCCCCAGCATTTT. Its translation is CASSSNAGSRSNQPQHF.

The chain joins TRBV7-9 to TRBJ1-2; D remains unclear. Trimming shortened V by 3 bases and J by 3 bases, and 11 bases separated the two germline ends. The CDR3 is made up of 14 amino acids. The germline V gene has CDR1 SEHNR and CDR2 FQNEAQ (reference sequence). CDR3 amino acids: CASSFSEGHYGYTF. The CDR3 DNA is TGTGCCAGCAGCTTTAGTGAAGGACACTATGGCTACACCTTC.

The CDR3 region is CASSLGPYYEQYF. CDR3 coding DNA: TGCGCCAGCTCCCTGGGGCCATACTACGAGCAGTACTTC. The chain joins TRBV10-2 to TRBJ2-7; possible D gene TRBD1, 5 bases. Germline CDR1 is WSHSY and CDR2 is SAAADI. This CDR3 is 13 amino acids long. The germline V and J ends were trimmed by 8 bases and 3 bases, with 14 bases remaining between them.

This clone was detected only once. This CDR3 is also generated by other DNA sequences in the sample. The chain has TRBV6-5 and TRBJ2-7; weak D call: TRBD2 (6 bases). The V end lost 2 bases, the J end lost 4 bases, and 12 bases lay between the germline ends. The CDR3 loop spans 14 amino acids. Germline loops: CDR1 MNHEY, CDR2 SVGAGI. The CDR3 spells CASSYGQGGYEQYF. CDR3 coding DNA: TGTGCCAGCAGTTACGGGCAGGGAGGTTACGAGCAGTACTTC.

This chain links TRBV28 with TRBJ1-1; D is perhaps TRBD1 (5 bases). V was clipped by 5 bases and J by 5 bases, with 15 bases between them. Germline CDR1 and CDR2: MDHEN and SYDVKM. This CDR3 contains 14 residues. CDR3 in amino acids: CASSLTGLPTEAFF. As DNA, the CDR3 is TGTGCCAGCAGTCTTACGGGACTCCCGACTGAAGCTTTCTTT.

The CDR3 nucleotides are TGTGCCAGCAGTTTATCGCAGTTCTTCACTGAAGCTTTCTTT. Its protein is CASSLSQFFTEAFF. The chain carries TRBV27 and TRBJ1-1, with no clear D. CDR3 length: 14 amino acids. Trimming left V 0 bases short and J 4 bases short, with 9 bases between. CDR1 and CDR2 (germline): MNHEY, SMNVEV (reference sequence).

The chain couples TRBV5-6 to TRBJ2-7; the match to TRBD2 covers 10 bases. CDR3 length equals 15 residues. CDR1 and CDR2 (germline): SGHDT, YYEEEE. The ends lost 1 base at V and 3 bases at J; junction bases unmatched: 4. The DNA of the CDR3 is TGTGCCAGCAGCTTGCGGGAGCGGGGGGGCTACGAGCAGTACTTC. This codes for CASSLRERGGYEQYF.

The chain carries TRBV5-8 and TRBJ2-2; 7 bases align to TRBD1. In germline, CDR1 is SGHTS, CDR2 YDEGEE. J lost 0 bases, V lost 3 bases, and 8 bases had no gene match. The CDR3 is made up of 17 amino acids. In DNA form, the CDR3 reads TGTGCCAGCAGCTACAGATTCGACAGGGCGAACACCGGGGAGCTGTTTTTT. It encodes CASSYRFDRANTGELFF.

The chain carries TRBV5-6 and TRBJ2-7, with no clear D. The germline gives CDR1 SGHDT, CDR2 YYEEEE. The V end lost 2 bases, the J end lost 2 bases, and 11 bases lay between the germline ends. The CDR3 spans 14 residues. This CDR3 reads CASSFGKGPYEQYF. In nucleotides, the CDR3 is TGTGCCAGCAGCTTCGGCAAAGGACCCTACGAGCAGTACTTC.

This rearrangement joins TRBV28 to TRBJ1-1; a possible D gene is TRBD1 (5 bases). With 6 bases removed from V and 5 bases from J, the gap between germline ends came to 19 bases. Germline V lookup: CDR1 MDHEN, CDR2 SYDVKM. The CDR3 extends over 15 amino acids. CDR3 coding DNA: TGTGCCAGCAGCCGCCCGCCAGGGTATGAGACTGAAGCTTTCTTT. This sequence encodes CASSRPPGYETEAFF.

The chain uses TRBV4-3 and TRBJ2-3, with 7 positions matching TRBD2. With 4 bases clipped from V and 0 bases from J, the junction kept 13 bases outside the gene matches. The CDR3 covers 18 residues. Per the germline V gene, CDR1 is LGHNA and CDR2 is YSLEER. As DNA, the CDR3 is TGCGCCAGCAGCCCGTCGAGGAAACGGGAGGCGAGCACAGATACGCAGTATTTT. Its protein is CASSPSRKREASTDTQYF.

This clone has only a few counts. With a much larger clone just one base away, this may be a read error. The sample carries other DNA sequences with the same CDR3. The chain carries TRBV7-9 and TRBJ1-1; D is unresolved. V lost 1 base to trimming and J lost 4 bases, with 4 bases between them. CDR1 and CDR2 (germline): SEHNR, FQNEAQ (reference sequence). This CDR3 comprises 12 residues. The CDR3 loop reads CASSLGITEAFF. The CDR3 coding sequence is TGTGCCAGCAGCTTAGGGATCACTGAAGCTTTCTTT.